One sample yielded the 9 T cell receptor beta chains listed below, sequenced in a study of blood T cell repertoires in COVID-19. The data were produced by immunoSEQ multiplex PCR, yet TCRdb's version contains in-frame clones alone and is incomplete. The data contain under 150,000 clones, over 80% of them seen just once; the ten biggest clones take up 9.7%. Sequenced: peripheral blood. The receptors here all came from a man aged 40-55 years with active or convalescent COVID-19.

The chain carries TRBV27 and TRBJ2-5; D is ambiguous. This CDR3 is 13 amino acids long. V was cut by 4 bases and J by 6 bases, with 12 bases left in between. Germline V CDR1 and CDR2: MNHEY, SMNVEV (reference sequence). The CDR3 DNA reads TGTGCCAGCAGTTCAACCCTCGCGAAGACCCAGTACTTC. Amino acids: CASSSTLAKTQYF.

The V and J genes are TRBV5-8 and TRBJ1-1, with D perhaps TRBD1 (5 bases). CDR3 length: 14 residues. CDR1 is SGHTS and CDR2 is YDEGEE in the germline V gene. Trimming pared 4 bases from V and 10 bases from J, leaving 20 bases between. CDR3 in amino acids: CASSPRGGVIGAFF. In nucleotides, the CDR3 is TGTGCCAGCAGCCCCCGGGGAGGGGTAATCGGAGCTTTCTTT.

Here the CDR3 DNA reads TGTGCCAGCGGTCGGACAGGGACTTCACCCCTCCACTTT. Protein product: CASGRTGTSPLHF. The chain is built from TRBV9 and TRBJ1-6, with 8 bases that match TRBD1. J lost 9 bases, V lost 7 bases, and 6 bases had no gene match. CDR3 length: 13 amino acids. Germline CDR1 and CDR2: SGDLS and YYNGEE. Full variable domain (missing parts from reference TRBV9 and TRBJ1-6): DSGVTQTPKHLITATGQRVTLRCSPRSGDLSVYWYQQSLDQGLQFLIQYYNGEERAKGNILERFSAQQFPDLHSELNLSSLELGDSALYFCASGRTGTSPLHFGNGTRLTVT.

The V gene is TRBV19, the J gene TRBJ2-5, with 8 bases matching TRBD1. The J segment lost 5 bases and the V segment lost 6 bases, leaving 11 bases of the junction unmatched. The CDR3 is 15 residues long. Germline-derived CDR1 and CDR2 are LNHDA and SQIVND (reference sequence). CDR3 amino acids: CASSERQGWEETQYF. CDR3 DNA sequence: TGTGCCAGTAGCGAACGACAGGGGTGGGAGGAGACCCAGTACTTC. The full variable domain, with the rest looked up from reference TRBV19 and TRBJ2-5, is DGGITQSPKYLFRKEGQNVTLSCEQNLNHDAMYWYRQDPGQGLRLIYYSQIVNDFQKGDIAEGYSVSREKKESFPLTVTSAQKNPTAFYLCASSERQGWEETQYFGPGTRLLVL.

This chain uses TRBV5-1 with TRBJ2-1; the match to TRBD1 covers 7 bases. Germline trimming cut 4 bases from V and 1 base from J; bases unmatched to any gene: 5. Germline CDR1 and CDR2: SGHRS and YFSETQ. This CDR3 comprises 15 residues. Written as DNA, the CDR3 is TGCGCCAGCAGCCTCGAGACAGGGTCCTACAATGAGCAGTTCTTC. Translated, it gives CASSLETGSYNEQFF.

The rearrangement joins TRBV2 to TRBJ2-3, with 8 positions matching TRBD1. Trimming removed 5 bases from V and 3 bases from J; junction bases left unmatched: 4. The CDR3 covers 14 residues. The germline CDR1 and CDR2 sequences are SNHLY and FYNNEI. CDR3 sequence (DNA): TGTGCCAGCAGTCCCGGGACAGGAACAGATACGCAGTATTTT. It is translated as CASSPGTGTDTQYF.

V is TRBV7-2 and J is TRBJ2-1; D may be TRBD1 (5 bases). Trimming removed 5 bases at V and 3 bases at J, with 14 bases between. The length of the CDR3 is 15 residues. CDR1 is SGHTA, CDR2 FQGNSA, per germline. CDR3 in amino acids: CASSPRQGGYNEQFF. For the CDR3, the DNA is TGTGCCAGCAGCCCCAGGCAGGGTGGCTACAATGAGCAGTTCTTC.

The J gene is TRBJ1-4, the V gene TRBV6-5, with TRBD1 identical over 10 bases. Per the germline V gene, CDR1 is MNHEY and CDR2 is SVGAGI. CDR3 length: 15 residues. V was clipped by 6 bases and J by 11 bases; unmatched bases: 12. DNA for the CDR3: TGTGCCAGCAGAGCTACCGGGACAGGGGAGATGAAACTGTTTTTT. Protein product: CASRATGTGEMKLFF.

This chain connects TRBV10-3 to TRBJ1-1; D not certain. The CDR3 contains 14 residues. Between the trimmed V and J ends, which lost 0 bases and 8 bases, there was a span of 13 bases. Per the germline V gene, CDR1 is ENHRY and CDR2 is SYGVKD. The CDR3 loop reads CAISESGLQREAFF. CDR3 DNA: TGTGCCATCAGTGAGTCGGGCCTCCAAAGGGAAGCTTTCTTT.